The text below deals with one T cell receptor beta chain. As yet, its antigen is unknown. This CDR3 comprises 15 residues. With 2 bases removed from V and 4 bases from J, the gap between germline ends came to 11 bases. CDR1 is SGHTA and CDR2 is FQGNSA in the germline V gene. This sample stems from a study of OX40 agonist ivuxolimab in advanced cancers. Study details: Every 2 weeks, ivuxolimab was infused into the patients intravenously at between 0.01 and 10 mg/kg. With a range of about 20 to 79, age averaged about 59 years, and around 80% were male. Study results and caveats: Clonal expansion was seen in CD4+ and CD8+ blood T cells by week 6 at 0.1 to 3.0 mg/kg. CD8+ T cells were the subset that, on average, had more expanded clones than CD4+.

Libraries were prepared by immunoSEQ multiplex PCR; TCRdb keeps only in-frame clonotypes and omits some of them. The repertoire holds over 8,500 clones, with approximately 79% as singletons. The chain links TRBV7-2 to TRBJ2-2, with D possibly being TRBD2 (6 bases). Sequenced here: CD4+ or CD8+ T cells sorted from blood, sampled in a trial of the OX40 agonist ivuxolimab. This receptor was identified in an adult with an advanced solid tumor such as melanoma, head and neck, liver or kidney cancer. The CDR3 DNA reads TGTGCCAGCAGCTTATCGCGGGGCCTCACCGGGGAGCTGTTTTTT. It yields the protein CASSLSRGLTGELFF.